The 14 T cell receptor beta chains in this list originate from one sample, sequenced in a study of cytomegalovirus exposure and HLA in healthy donors. With 60 Vbeta and 13 Jbeta primers, the PCR was carried out. Method: immunoSEQ multiplex PCR; TCRdb's copy keeps in-frame clones and lacks some. The sample includes roughly 220,000 clones, 70% of them seen just once. Sequencing was carried out using PBMCs. These receptors originate from a man aged 40-55 years in good health and CMV-seropositive.

J is TRBJ1-5 and V is TRBV7-8; no clear D. The CDR3 consists of 12 residues. Trimming cost V 4 bases and J 4 bases, with 5 bases left between them. Germline V CDR1 and CDR2: SGHVS, FQNEAQ. CDR3 region: CASSSINQPQHF. The CDR3 coding sequence is TGTGCCAGCAGCTCCATTAATCAGCCCCAGCATTTT. Full variable domain (outside the CDR3, taken from reference TRBV7-8 and TRBJ1-5): GAGVSQSPRYKVAKRGQDVALRCDPISGHVSLFWYQQALGQGPEFLTYFQNEAQLDKSGLPSDRFFAERPEGSVSTLKIQRTQQEDSAVYLCASSSINQPQHFGDGTRLSIL.

V usage is TRBV7-7 and J usage is TRBJ2-3; D is undetermined. Per the germline V gene, CDR1 is SSHAT and CDR2 is FNYEAQ (reference sequence). Trimming pared 1 base from V and 6 bases from J, leaving 8 bases between. The CDR3 runs to 13 residues. The DNA for the CDR3 is TGTGCCAGCAGCTTAGACCACCAGGATACGCAGTATTTT. It translates to CASSLDHQDTQYF.

This clone was recorded once. This chain uses TRBV7-6 with TRBJ2-7; tentative D call: TRBD2 (5 bases). Looked up from germline, CDR1 is SGHVS and CDR2 is FNYEAQ. There are 16 residues in the CDR3. The V and J ends lost 5 bases and 1 base respectively, with 18 bases between them. In DNA form, the CDR3 reads TGTGCCAGCAGCCCTCCCCCGAGGGCATCTTCCTACGAGCAGTACTTC. Residues: CASSPPPRASSYEQYF. The complete variable domain, with remaining parts taken from reference TRBV7-6 and TRBJ2-7, reads GAGVSQSPRYKVTKRGQDVALRCDPISGHVSLYWYRQALGQGPEFLTYFNYEAQQDKSGLPNDRFSAERPEGSISTLTIQRTEQRDSAMYRCASSPPPRASSYEQYFGPGTRLTVT.

This clone was observed a single time. This chain uses TRBV6-1 with TRBJ2-2; TRBD1 matches at 9 bases. This CDR3 contains 14 residues. V was pared by 10 bases and J by 4 bases, with 7 bases of the junction left unmatched. The germline V gene encodes CDR1 MNHNS and CDR2 SASEGT. This CDR3 is CATRRTGATGELFF. CDR3 in DNA: TGTGCCACAAGAAGGACAGGGGCCACCGGGGAGCTGTTTTTT.

The chain carries TRBV9 and TRBJ2-7; 7 bases fit TRBD1. With V trimmed by 1 base and J by 2 bases, 9 bases remained unmatched. The CDR3 runs to 16 residues. Germline V gene data show CDR1 as SGDLS and CDR2 as YYNGEE. The CDR3 spells CASSVNPDRNTYEQYF. CDR3 DNA: TGTGCCAGCAGCGTAAACCCGGACAGGAATACCTACGAGCAGTACTTC.

V gene TRBV7-8 combines with J gene TRBJ1-1; tentatively, D is TRBD1 (5 bases). Trimming left V 3 bases short and J 4 bases short, with 15 bases between. The CDR3 is made up of 15 amino acids. Per the germline V gene, CDR1 is SGHVS and CDR2 is FQNEAQ. In nucleotides, the CDR3 is TGTGCCAGCAGCTTGCAGGGTCCGACCAGCACTGAAGCTTTCTTT. Protein: CASSLQGPTSTEAFF.

V and J are TRBV12-5 and TRBJ2-4; D is possibly TRBD2 (5 bases). Germline V CDR1 and CDR2: LGHNT, FRNRAP. The germline V and J ends were trimmed by 1 base and 2 bases, with 6 bases remaining between them. This CDR3 region has 14 residues. In nucleotides, the CDR3 is TGTGCTAGTGGTTTGGCCGGGACCAAAAACATTCAGTACTTC. Its translation is CASGLAGTKNIQYF.

Concerning this clone itself: The same CDR3 also results from other DNA sequences found in this sample. J is TRBJ2-5 and V is TRBV5-6; D might be TRBD2 (6 bases). V was cut by 3 bases and J by 2 bases, with 8 bases left in between. The CDR3 length is 13 residues. Germline values: CDR1 SGHDT, CDR2 YYEEEE. The CDR3 reads CASSWDSQETQYF. The CDR3 DNA reads TGTGCCAGCAGCTGGGACTCACAAGAGACCCAGTACTTC.

Remarks on this clone: One end of the junction fails to match germline, which may point to a read error. V is TRBV7-9 and J is TRBJ2-5; possibly TRBD1 for D (7 bases). Germline CDR1 and CDR2: SEHNR and FQNEAQ (reference sequence). The CDR3 loop spans 17 amino acids. CDR3 protein: CSSSLGGGTADEETQYF. In DNA, the CDR3 is TGTTCCAGCAGCTTAGGAGGGGGGACAGCTGATGAAGAGACCCAGTACTTC.

The chain couples TRBV19 to TRBJ1-4, with D possibly TRBD1 on 6 matching bases. Looked up from germline, CDR1 is LNHDA and CDR2 is SQIVND (reference sequence). The germline V and J ends were trimmed by 5 bases and 8 bases, with 27 bases remaining between them. The CDR3 covers 18 residues. The DNA for the CDR3 is TGTGCCAGTAGTCCAGGGGTCAGTGGCGGAGGAGTCTGGGAAAAACTGTTTTTT. Amino acid sequence: CASSPGVSGGGVWEKLFF.

The rearrangement links TRBV13 to TRBJ1-1; possible D gene TRBD1, 5 bases. The CDR3 length is 13 residues. The germline CDR1 and CDR2 sequences are PRHDT and FYEKMQ (reference sequence). Trimming removed 5 bases at V and 11 bases at J, with 18 bases between. CDR3 residues: CASSQGVGGSAFF. The CDR3, as DNA: TGTGCCAGCAGCCAAGGGGTTGGGGGGAGCGCTTTCTTT.

This clone has a handful of counts. The rearrangement joins TRBV2 to TRBJ2-7, with D maybe TRBD2 (5 bases). Germline assignment: CDR1 SNHLY and CDR2 FYNNEI. This CDR3 is 16 amino acids long. V was pared by 2 bases and J by 7 bases, with 21 bases between. This chain's CDR3 is CASSERAARAGVEQYF. The DNA of the CDR3 is TGTGCCAGCAGTGAAAGGGCAGCCAGAGCCGGGGTTGAGCAGTACTTC.

The gene calls are TRBV6-5 and TRBJ2-7; no clear D. With 6 bases removed from V and 5 bases from J, the gap between germline ends came to 14 bases. This CDR3 contains 13 residues. CDR1 and CDR2 (germline): MNHEY, SVGAGI. This CDR3 is CASSRGPLNEQYF. Written as DNA, the CDR3 is TGTGCCAGCAGCCGTGGGCCACTGAACGAGCAGTACTTC.

The chain carries TRBV28 and TRBJ1-3; 7 bases line up with TRBD1. The germline V gene has CDR1 MDHEN and CDR2 SYDVKM. This CDR3 comprises 14 residues. The V and J ends lost 5 bases and 8 bases, in that order; junction bases with no gene match: 9. This chain's CDR3 is CASSLLKTGDTIYF. Here the CDR3 DNA reads TGTGCCAGCAGTCTCCTTAAAACAGGGGACACCATATATTTT.